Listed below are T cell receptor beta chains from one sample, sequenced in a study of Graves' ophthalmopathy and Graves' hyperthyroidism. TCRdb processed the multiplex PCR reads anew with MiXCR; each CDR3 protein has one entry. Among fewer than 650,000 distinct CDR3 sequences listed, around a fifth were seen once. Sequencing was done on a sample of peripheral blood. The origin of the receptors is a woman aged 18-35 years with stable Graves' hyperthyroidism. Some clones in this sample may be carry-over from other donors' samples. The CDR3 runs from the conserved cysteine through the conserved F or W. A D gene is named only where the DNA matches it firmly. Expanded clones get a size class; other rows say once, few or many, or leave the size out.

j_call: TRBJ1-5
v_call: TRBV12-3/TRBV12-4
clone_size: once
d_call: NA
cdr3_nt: TGTGCCAGCAGTAGATCTGGGAGTCAGCCCCAGCATTTT
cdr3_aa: CASSRSGSQPQHF

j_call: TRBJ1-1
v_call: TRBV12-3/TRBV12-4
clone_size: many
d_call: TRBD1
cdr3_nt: TGTGCCAGCAGTCCGACAGGGTATTACACTGAAGCTTTCTTT
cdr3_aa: CASSPTGYYTEAFF

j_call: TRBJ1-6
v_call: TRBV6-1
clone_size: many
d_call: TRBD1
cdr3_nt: TGTGCCAGCAGTGAACCCGGACAGGGGGTCGATTCACCCCTCCACTTT
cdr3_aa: CASSEPGQGVDSPLHF

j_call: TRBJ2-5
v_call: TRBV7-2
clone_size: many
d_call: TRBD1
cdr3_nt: TGTGCCAGCAGTCGACAGGGGGCAAGAGAGACCCAGTACTTC
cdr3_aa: CASSRQGARETQYF

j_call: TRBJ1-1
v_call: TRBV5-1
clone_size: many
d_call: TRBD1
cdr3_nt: TGCGCCAGCAGCCCCACGACAGGGGTGAGAAACACTGAAGCTTTCTTT
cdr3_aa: CASSPTTGVRNTEAFF

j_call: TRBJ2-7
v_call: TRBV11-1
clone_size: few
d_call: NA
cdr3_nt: TGTGCCATCAGCCCGGGGGACTTATACGAGCAGTACTTC
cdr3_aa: CAISPGDLYEQYF

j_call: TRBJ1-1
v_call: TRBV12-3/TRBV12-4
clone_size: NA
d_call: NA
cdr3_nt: TGTGCCAGCCGCGACACAGGGATAGAAATGAACACTGAAGCTTTCTTT
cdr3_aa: CASRDTGIEMNTEAFF

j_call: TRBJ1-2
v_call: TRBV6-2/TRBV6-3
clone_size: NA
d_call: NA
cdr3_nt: TGTGCCAGCGGTAGACAGAGAACGAACTATGGCTACACCTTC
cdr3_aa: CASGRQRTNYGYTF

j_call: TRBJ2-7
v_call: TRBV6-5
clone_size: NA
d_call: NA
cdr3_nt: TGTGCCAGCAGTTACAACTCGGGACAACCCTACGAGCAGTACTTC
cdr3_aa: CASSYNSGQPYEQYF

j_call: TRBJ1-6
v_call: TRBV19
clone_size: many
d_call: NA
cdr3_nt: TGTGCCAGTAGTCCTTACAAGGGTGGAAATTCACCCCTCCACTTT
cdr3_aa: CASSPYKGGNSPLHF

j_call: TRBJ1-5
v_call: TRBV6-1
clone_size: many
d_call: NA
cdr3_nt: TGTGCCAGCAGTGAAATGAGTAATCAGCCCCAGCATTTT
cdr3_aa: CASSEMSNQPQHF

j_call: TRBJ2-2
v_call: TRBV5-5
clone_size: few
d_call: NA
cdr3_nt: TGTGCCAGCAGCTTGGCGGCAGAAAGATACACCGGGGAGCTGTTTTTT
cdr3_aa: CASSLAAERYTGELFF

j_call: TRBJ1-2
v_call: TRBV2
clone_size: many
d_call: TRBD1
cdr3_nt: TGTGCCAGCAGTGAAATCGGACAGGGGGATGGCTACACCTTC
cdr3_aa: CASSEIGQGDGYTF

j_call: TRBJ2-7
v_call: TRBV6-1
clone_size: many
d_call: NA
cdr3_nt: TGTGCCAGCACAGGTGGAAGCTACGAGCAGTACTTC
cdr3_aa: CASTGGSYEQYF

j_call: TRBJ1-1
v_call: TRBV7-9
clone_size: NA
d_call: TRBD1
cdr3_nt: TGTGCCAGCAGCTGGGTGCAGGGGGCAGACACTGAAGCTTTCTTT
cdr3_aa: CASSWVQGADTEAFF

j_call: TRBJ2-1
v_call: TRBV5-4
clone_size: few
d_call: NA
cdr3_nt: TGTGCCAGCAGCTGGGGGCAAAGCGGGATTGGATACAATGAGCAGTTCTTC
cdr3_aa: CASSWGQSGIGYNEQFF

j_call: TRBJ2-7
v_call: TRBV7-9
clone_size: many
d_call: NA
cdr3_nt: TGTGCCAGCACCCCTTTTGGGGCTATCGAGCAGTACTTC
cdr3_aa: CASTPFGAIEQYF

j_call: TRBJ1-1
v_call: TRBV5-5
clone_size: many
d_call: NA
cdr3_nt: TGTGCCAGCAGTTTGGTAGACGGGACTGAAGCTTTCTTT
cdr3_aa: CASSLVDGTEAFF

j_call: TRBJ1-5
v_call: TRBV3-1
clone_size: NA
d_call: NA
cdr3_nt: TGTGCCATCAGCCGAACGCGGGGCAATCAGCCCCAGCATTTT
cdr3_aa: CAISRTRGNQPQHF

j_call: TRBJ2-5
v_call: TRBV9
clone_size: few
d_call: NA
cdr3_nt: TGTGCCAGCAGCGCGGGGGACGGCCAAGAGACCCAGTACTTC
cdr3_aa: CASSAGDGQETQYF

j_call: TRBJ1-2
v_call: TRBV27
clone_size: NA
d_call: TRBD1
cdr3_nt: TGTGCCAGCAGTACAGGGGCTGGGGATTATGGCTACACCTTC
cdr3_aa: CASSTGAGDYGYTF

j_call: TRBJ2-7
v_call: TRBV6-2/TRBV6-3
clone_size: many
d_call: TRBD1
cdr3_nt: TGTGCCAGCAGTTCCTGGGACAGAGACTCCTACGAGCAGTACTTC
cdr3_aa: CASSSWDRDSYEQYF

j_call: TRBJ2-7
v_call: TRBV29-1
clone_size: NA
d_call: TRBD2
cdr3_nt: TGCAGCGTTGAAGTAGGGACTAGCGGGAGGGGCGAGCAGTACTTC
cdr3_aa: CSVEVGTSGRGEQYF

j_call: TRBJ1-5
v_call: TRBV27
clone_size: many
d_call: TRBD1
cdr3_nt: TGTGCCAGCAGTTTATCCCTGGACAGGACTAGCAATCAGCCCCAGCATTTT
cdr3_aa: CASSLSLDRTSNQPQHF

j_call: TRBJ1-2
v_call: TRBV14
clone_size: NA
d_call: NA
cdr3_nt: TGTGCCAGCAGCCAAGATGGGGTCTCCTATGGCTACACCTTC
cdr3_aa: CASSQDGVSYGYTF

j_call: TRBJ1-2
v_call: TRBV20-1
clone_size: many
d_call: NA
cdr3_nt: TGCAGTGGGGAGCGACTTTATGGCTACACCTTC
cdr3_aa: CSGERLYGYTF

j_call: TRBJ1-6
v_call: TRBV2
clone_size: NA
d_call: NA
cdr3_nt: TGTGCCAGCAGTGCCCTCAGGATGGGGGATAATTCACCCCTCCACTTT
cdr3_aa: CASSALRMGDNSPLHF

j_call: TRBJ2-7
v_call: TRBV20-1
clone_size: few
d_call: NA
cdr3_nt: TGCAGTGCTCCTGTCCAGACCTACGAGCAGTACTTC
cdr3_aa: CSAPVQTYEQYF

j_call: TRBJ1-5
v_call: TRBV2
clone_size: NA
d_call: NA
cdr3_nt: TGTGCCAGCAGTGAAGAGGGATCGAGGCAGCCCCAGCATTTT
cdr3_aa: CASSEEGSRQPQHF

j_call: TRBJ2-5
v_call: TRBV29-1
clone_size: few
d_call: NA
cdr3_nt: TGCAGCGTCGAGGGGGGTGAAGAGACCCAGTACTTC
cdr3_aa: CSVEGGEETQYF

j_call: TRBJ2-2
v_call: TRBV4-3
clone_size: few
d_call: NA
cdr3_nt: TGCGCCAGCAGCCAAGGGGCAGCTAGCACCGGGGAGCTGTTTTTT
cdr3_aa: CASSQGAASTGELFF

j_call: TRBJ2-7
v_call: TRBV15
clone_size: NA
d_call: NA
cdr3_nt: TGTGCCACCAGCACCTTGACAGACTCGAGCTCCTACGAGCAGTACTTC
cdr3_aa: CATSTLTDSSSYEQYF

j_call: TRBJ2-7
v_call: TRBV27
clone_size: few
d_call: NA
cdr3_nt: TGTGCCAGCAGGGAAACTAGGACAGCCTACGAGCAGTACTTC
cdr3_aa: CASRETRTAYEQYF

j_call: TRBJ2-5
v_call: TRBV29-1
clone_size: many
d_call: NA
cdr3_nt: TGCAGCGTGCCCCGGGGCCAAGAGACCCAGTACTTC
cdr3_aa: CSVPRGQETQYF

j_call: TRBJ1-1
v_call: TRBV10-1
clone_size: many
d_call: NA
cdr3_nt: TGCGCCAGCAGTGAGTGGCCGAGGAACACTGAAGCTTTCTTT
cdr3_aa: CASSEWPRNTEAFF

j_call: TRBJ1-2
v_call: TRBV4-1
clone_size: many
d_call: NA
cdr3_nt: TGCGCCAGCAGCCAGGGTCCTTTACAGGGAAAGGGAGGCTACACCTTC
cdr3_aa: CASSQGPLQGKGGYTF